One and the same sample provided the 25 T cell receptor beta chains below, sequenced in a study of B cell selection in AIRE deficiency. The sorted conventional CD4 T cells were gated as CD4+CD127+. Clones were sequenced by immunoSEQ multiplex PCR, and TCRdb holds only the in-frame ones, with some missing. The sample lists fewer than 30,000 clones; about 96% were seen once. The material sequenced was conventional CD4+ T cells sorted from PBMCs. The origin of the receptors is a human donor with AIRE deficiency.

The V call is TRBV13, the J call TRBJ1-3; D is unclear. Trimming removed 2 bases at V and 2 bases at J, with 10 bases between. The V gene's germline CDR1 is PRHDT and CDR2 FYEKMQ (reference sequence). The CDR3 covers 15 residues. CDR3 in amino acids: CASSLRRRAGNTIYF. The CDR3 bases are TGTGCCAGCAGCTTAAGACGCAGAGCTGGAAACACCATATATTTT. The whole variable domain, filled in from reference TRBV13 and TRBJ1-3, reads AAGVIQSPRHLIKEKRETATLKCYPIPRHDTVYWYQQGPGQDPQFLISFYEKMQSDKGSIPDRFSAQQFSDYHSELNMSSLELGDSALYFCASSLRRRAGNTIYFGEGSWLTVV.

The DNA of the CDR3 is TGTGCCAGCAGCTTAGACCGCAGGGGAATGGACTATGGCTACACCTTC. Translated: CASSLDRRGMDYGYTF. The genes are TRBV7-2 and TRBJ1-2, with D possibly being TRBD1 (6 bases). Per germline, CDR1 SGHTA and CDR2 FQGNSA. The V gene lost 1 base and the J gene lost 3 bases, with 15 bases spanning the gap. The CDR3 extends over 16 amino acids. Full variable domain (rest looked up from reference TRBV7-2 and TRBJ1-2): GAGVSQSPSNKVTEKGKDVELRCDPISGHTALYWYRQSLGQGLEFLIYFQGNSAPDKSGLPSDRFSAERTGGSVSTLTIQRTQQEDSAVYLCASSLDRRGMDYGYTFGSGTRLTVV.

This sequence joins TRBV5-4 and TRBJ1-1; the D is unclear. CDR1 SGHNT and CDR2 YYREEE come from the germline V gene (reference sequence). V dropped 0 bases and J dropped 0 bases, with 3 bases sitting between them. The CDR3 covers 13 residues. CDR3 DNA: TGTGCCAGCAGCTTGGACTTGAACACTGAAGCTTTCTTT. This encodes CASSLDLNTEAFF.

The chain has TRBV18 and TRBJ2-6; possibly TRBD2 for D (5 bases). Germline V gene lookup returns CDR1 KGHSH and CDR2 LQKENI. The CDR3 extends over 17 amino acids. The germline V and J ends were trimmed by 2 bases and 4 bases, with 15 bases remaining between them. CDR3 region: CASSPYPAGEGANVLTF. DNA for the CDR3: TGTGCCAGCTCACCATACCCGGCCGGGGAAGGGGCCAACGTCCTGACTTTC.

The CDR3 coding sequence is TGTGCCAGCAGTTTTACCTTGGACAGGGAGCAGTACTTC. It specifies CASSFTLDREQYF. V gene TRBV7-2 combines with J gene TRBJ2-7, with 7 bases identical to TRBD1. The germline V gene has CDR1 SGHTA and CDR2 FQGNSA. The CDR3 is 13 residues long. The V segment lost 6 bases and the J segment 7 bases; nucleotides outside the gene matches: 9.

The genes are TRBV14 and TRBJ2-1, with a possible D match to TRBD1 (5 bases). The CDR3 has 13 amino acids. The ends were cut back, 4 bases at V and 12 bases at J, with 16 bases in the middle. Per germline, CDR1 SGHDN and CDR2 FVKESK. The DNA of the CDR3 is TGTGCCAGCAGCCCGATGATGGGGCTTTGGCAGTTCTTC. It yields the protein CASSPMMGLWQFF.

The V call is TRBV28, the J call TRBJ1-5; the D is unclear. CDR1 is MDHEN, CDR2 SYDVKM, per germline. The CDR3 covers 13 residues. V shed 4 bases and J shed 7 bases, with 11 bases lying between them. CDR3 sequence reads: CASSSPAWQPQHF. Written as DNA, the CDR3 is TGTGCCAGCAGTTCCCCCGCCTGGCAGCCCCAGCATTTT.

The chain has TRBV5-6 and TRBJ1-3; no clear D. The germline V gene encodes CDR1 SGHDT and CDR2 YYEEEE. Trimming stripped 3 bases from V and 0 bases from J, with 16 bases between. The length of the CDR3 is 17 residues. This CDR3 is CASSSWARDTSGNTIYF. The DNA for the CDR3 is TGTGCCAGCAGCTCTTGGGCCCGAGACACCTCTGGAAACACCATATATTTT.

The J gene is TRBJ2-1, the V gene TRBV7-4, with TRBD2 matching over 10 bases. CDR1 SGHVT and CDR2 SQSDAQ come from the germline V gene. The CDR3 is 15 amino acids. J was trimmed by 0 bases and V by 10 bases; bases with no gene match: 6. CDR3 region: CATPGLANSYNEQFF. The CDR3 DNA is TGTGCCACCCCGGGACTAGCGAACTCCTACAATGAGCAGTTCTTC. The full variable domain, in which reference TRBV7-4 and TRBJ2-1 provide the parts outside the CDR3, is GAGVSQSPRYKVAKRGRDVALRCDSISGHVTLYWYRQTLGQGSEVLTYSQSDAQRDKSGRPSGRFSAERPERSVSTLKIQRTEQGDSAVYLCATPGLANSYNEQFFGPGTRLTVL.

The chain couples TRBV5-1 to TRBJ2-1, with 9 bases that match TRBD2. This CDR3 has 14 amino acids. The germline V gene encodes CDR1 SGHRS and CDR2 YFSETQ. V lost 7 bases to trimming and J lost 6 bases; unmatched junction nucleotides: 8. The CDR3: CASRPLAGSNEQFF. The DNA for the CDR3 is TGCGCCAGCCGACCACTAGCGGGCTCCAATGAGCAGTTCTTC.

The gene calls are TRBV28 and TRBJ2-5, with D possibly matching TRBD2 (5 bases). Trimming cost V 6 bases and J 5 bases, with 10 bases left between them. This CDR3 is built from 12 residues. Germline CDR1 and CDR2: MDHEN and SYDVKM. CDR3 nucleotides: TGTGCCAGCAGCTTCGGGGTGGAGACCCAGTACTTC. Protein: CASSFGVETQYF.

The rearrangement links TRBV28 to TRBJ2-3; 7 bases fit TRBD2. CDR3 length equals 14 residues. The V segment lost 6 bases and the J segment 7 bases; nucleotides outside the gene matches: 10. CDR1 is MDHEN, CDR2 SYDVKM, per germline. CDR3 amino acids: CASRGRGGGNTQYF. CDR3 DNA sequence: TGTGCCAGCAGGGGACGTGGCGGGGGTAATACGCAGTATTTT. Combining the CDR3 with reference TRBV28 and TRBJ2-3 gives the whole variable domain DVKVTQSSRYLVKRTGEKVFLECVQDMDHENMFWYRQDPGLGLRLIYFSYDVKMKEKGDIPEGYSVSREKKERFSLILESASTNQTSMYLCASRGRGGGNTQYFGPGTRLTVL.

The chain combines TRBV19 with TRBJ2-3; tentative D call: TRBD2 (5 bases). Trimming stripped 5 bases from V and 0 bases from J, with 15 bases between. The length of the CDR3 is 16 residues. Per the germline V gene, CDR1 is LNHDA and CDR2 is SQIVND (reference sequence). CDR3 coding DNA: TGTGCCAGTAGTCCGGGTCGGTGGGAGAGCACAGATACGCAGTATTTT. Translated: CASSPGRWESTDTQYF.

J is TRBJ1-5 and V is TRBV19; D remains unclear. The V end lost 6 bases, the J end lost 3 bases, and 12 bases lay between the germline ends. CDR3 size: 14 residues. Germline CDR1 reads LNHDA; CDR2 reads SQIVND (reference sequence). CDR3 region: CASRTGLDNQPQHF. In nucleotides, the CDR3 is TGTGCCAGTAGGACTGGACTGGACAATCAGCCCCAGCATTTT.

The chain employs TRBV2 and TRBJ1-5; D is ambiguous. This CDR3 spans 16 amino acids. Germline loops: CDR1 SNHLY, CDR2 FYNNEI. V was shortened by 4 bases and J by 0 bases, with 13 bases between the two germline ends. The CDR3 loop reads CASSALIRDSNQPQHF. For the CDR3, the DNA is TGTGCCAGCAGTGCCCTAATTAGGGATAGCAATCAGCCCCAGCATTTT.

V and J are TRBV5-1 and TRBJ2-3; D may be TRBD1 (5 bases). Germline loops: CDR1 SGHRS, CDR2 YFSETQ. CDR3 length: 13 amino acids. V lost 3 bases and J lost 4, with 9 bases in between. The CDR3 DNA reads TGCGCCAGCAGCTCGCCAGGGTCAGATACGCAGTATTTT. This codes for CASSSPGSDTQYF.

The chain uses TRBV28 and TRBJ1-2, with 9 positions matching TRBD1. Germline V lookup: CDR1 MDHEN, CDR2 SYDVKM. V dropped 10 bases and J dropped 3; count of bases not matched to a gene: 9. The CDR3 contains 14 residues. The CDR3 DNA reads TGTGCCAATAAAGACCGGGACAGGGACTATGGCTACACCTTC. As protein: CANKDRDRDYGYTF.

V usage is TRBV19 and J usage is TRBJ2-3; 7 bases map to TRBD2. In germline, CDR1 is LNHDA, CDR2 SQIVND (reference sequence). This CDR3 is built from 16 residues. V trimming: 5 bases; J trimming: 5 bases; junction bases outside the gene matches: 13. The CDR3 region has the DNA TGTGCCAGTAGTTACGGGAGGCGGATTAGCGGAGATACGCAGTATTTT. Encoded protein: CASSYGRRISGDTQYF. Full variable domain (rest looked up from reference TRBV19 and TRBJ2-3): DGGITQSPKYLFRKEGQNVTLSCEQNLNHDAMYWYRQDPGQGLRLIYYSQIVNDFQKGDIAEGYSVSREKKESFPLTVTSAQKNPTAFYLCASSYGRRISGDTQYFGPGTRLTVL.

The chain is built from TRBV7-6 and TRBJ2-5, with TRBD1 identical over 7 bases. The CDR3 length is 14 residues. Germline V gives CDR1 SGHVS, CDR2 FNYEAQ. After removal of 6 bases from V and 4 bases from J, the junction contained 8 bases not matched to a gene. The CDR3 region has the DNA TGTGCCAGCAGTTCCGGGACAGATGGAGAGACCCAGTACTTC. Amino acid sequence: CASSSGTDGETQYF.

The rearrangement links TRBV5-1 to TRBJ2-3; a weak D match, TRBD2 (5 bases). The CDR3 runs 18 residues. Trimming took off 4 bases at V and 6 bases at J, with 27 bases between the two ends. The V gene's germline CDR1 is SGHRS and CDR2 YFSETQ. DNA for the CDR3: TGCGCCAGCAGCCCGCCCTCGGACTCATACGAGGGTACGGATACGCAGTATTTT. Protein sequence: CASSPPSDSYEGTDTQYF.

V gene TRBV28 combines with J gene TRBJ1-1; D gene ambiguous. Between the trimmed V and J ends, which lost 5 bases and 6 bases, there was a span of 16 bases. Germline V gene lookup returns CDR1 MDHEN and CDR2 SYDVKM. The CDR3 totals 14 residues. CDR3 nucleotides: TGTGCCAGCAGTACCCCCGGCCGGAGGGCTGAAGCTTTCTTT. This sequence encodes CASSTPGRRAEAFF.

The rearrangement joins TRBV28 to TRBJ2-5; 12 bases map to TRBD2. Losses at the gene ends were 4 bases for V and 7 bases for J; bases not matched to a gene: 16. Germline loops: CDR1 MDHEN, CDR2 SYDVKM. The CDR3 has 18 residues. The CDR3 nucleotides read TGTGCCAGCAGTTCACCGATCTGGACTAGCGGGAAATCGGGGACCCAGTACTTC. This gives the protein CASSSPIWTSGKSGTQYF.

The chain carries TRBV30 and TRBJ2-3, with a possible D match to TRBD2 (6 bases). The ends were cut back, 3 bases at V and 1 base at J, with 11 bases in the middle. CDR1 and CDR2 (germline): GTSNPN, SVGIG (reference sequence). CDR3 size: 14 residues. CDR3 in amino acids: CAWRRGGRTDTQYF. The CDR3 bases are TGTGCCTGGAGGCGGGGCGGCCGCACAGATACGCAGTATTTT.

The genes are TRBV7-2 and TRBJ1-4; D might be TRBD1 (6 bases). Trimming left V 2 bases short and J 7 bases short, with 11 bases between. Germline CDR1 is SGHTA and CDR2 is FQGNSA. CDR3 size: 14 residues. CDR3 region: CASSLYREGEKLFF. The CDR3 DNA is TGTGCCAGCAGCTTATACAGGGAGGGTGAAAAACTGTTTTTT.

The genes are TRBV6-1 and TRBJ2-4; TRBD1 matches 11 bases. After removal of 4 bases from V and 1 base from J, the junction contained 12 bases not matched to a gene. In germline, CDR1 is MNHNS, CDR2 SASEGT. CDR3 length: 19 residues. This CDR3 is CASSAPGTGGIPAKNIQYF. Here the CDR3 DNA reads TGTGCCAGCAGTGCACCTGGGACAGGGGGTATTCCGGCCAAAAACATTCAGTACTTC.